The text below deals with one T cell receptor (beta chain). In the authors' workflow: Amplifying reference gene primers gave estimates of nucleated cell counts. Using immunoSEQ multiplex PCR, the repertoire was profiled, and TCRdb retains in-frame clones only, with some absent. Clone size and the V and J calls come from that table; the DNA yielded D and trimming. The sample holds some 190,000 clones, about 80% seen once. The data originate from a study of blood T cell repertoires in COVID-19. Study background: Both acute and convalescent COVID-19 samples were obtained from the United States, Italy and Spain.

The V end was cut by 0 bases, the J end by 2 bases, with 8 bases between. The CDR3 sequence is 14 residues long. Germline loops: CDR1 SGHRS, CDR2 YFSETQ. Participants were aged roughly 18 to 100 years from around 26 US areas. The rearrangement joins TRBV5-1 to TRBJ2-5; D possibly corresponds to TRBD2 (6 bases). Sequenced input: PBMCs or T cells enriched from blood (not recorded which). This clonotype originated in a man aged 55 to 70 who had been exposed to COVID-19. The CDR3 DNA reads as TGCGCCAGCAGCTTGGATAGCGGTCAAGAGACCCAGTACTTC. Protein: CASSLDSGQETQYF.